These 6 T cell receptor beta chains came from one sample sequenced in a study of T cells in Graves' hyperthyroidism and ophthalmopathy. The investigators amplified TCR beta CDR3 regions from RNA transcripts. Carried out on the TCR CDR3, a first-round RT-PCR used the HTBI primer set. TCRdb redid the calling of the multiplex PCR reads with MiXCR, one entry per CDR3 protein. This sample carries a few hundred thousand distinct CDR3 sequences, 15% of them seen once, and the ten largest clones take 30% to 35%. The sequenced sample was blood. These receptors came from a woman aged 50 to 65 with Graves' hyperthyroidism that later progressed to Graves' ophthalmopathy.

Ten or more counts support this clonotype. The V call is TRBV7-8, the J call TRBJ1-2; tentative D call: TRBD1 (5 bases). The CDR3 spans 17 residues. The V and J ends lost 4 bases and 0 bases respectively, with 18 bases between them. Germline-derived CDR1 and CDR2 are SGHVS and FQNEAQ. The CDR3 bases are TGTGCCAGCAGCTCCTTCACCGGGACCGAAGCTAACTATGGCTACACCTTC. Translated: CASSSFTGTEANYGYTF.

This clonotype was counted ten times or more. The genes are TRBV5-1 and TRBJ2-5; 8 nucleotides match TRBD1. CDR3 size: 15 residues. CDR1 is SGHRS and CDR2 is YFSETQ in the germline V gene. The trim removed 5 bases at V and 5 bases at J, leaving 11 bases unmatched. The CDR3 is CASSPGQGFVETQYF. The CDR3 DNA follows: TGCGCCAGCAGTCCTGGACAGGGCTTTGTTGAGACCCAGTACTTC.

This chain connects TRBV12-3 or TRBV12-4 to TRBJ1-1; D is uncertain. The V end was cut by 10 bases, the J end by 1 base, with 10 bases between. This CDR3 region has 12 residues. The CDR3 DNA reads TGTGCCATCGGCTCCGGGAACACTGAAGCTTTCTTT. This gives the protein CAIGSGNTEAFF.

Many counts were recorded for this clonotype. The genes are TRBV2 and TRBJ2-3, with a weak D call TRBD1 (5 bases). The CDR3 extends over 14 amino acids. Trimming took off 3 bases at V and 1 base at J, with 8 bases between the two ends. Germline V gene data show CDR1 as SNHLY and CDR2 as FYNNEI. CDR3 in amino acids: CASSEGRGTDTQYF. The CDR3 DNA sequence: TGTGCCAGCAGTGAGGGCAGGGGCACAGATACGCAGTATTTT.

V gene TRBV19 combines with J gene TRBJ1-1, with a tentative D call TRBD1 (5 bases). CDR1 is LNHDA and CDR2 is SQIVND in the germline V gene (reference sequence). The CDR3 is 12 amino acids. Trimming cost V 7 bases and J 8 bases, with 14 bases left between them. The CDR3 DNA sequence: TGTGCCAGTATCCTGGGGGAGGGCGAAGCTTTCTTT. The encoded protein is CASILGEGEAFF. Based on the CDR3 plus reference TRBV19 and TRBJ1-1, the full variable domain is DGGITQSPKYLFRKEGQNVTLSCEQNLNHDAMYWYRQDPGQGLRLIYYSQIVNDFQKGDIAEGYSVSREKKESFPLTVTSAQKNPTAFYLCASILGEGEAFFGQGTRLTVV.

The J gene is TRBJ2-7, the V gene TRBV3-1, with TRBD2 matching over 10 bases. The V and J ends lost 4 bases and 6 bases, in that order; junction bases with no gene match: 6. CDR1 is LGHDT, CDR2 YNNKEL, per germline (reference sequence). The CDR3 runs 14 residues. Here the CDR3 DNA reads TGTGCCAGCAGCCCATCCCGACTAGCGGGCGAGCAGTACTTC. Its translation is CASSPSRLAGEQYF.